Sequencing of this TCR beta chain was carried out in a study of shared clonotypes between healthy human individuals. The deep-level immunoSEQ assay was used. Only in-frame clones appear in the TCRdb table, and some are missing; sequencing was by immunoSEQ multiplex PCR. The repertoire consists of more than 550,000 clones, with about 91% occurring once and the leading ten covering about 24%. Germline assignment: CDR1 SGHTA and CDR2 FQGNSA. V dropped 1 base and J dropped 7; count of bases not matched to a gene: 7. The CDR3 is 16 amino acids. Naive-designated CD8 cells lacked CD45RO, were positively enriched for CCR7, and omitted terminally differentiated effector memory CD45RA+ cells. Study conclusions and caveats: The study found roughly 5% of naive CD4 clonotypes shared across a few donors. The study generally estimated greater richness for naive than memory subsets.

As regards this clone: Its antigen is not identified.

Sequenced input: naive CD8+ T cells sorted from blood. This chain joins TRBV7-2 and TRBJ2-1; 10 bases agree with TRBD2. This sequence was found in a man between 25 and 39 years old in good health. CDR3 protein: CASSLGGLADFNEQFF. DNA for the CDR3: TGTGCCAGCAGCTTAGGCGGACTAGCGGACTTTAATGAGCAGTTCTTC.